Detailed here is one TCR beta chain. The data were taken from a study of blood T cell repertoires in COVID-19. As for the study in general: Researchers got acute and convalescent COVID-19 samples from the United States, Italy and Spain. Sample material is recorded as cDNA or gDNA derived from T cells, B-cell-depleted T cells, or PBMCs.

The CDR3 sequence is 15 residues long. Trimming pared 4 bases from V and 7 bases from J, leaving 14 bases between. Germline V gene lookup returns CDR1 LGHNA and CDR2 YSLEER. Seattle patients were enrolled while actively infected and followed longitudinally. In the original analysis: Estimation of nucleated cell counts was performed using reference gene primer amplification. The table came from immunoSEQ multiplex PCR; TCRdb's copy has only in-frame clones and leaves some out. V and J calls and clone size are given by that table; D and trimming were obtained from the DNA. Of a few hundred thousand clones in the sample, around 90% are singletons; the top ten hold under 1.1%.

This TCR came from a woman aged 40-49 years with COVID-19, enrolled during active disease. The V gene is TRBV4-3, the J gene TRBJ1-6; D is ambiguous. The sample was peripheral blood. CDR3: CASSLSAQSNSPLHF. DNA of the CDR3: TGCGCCAGCAGCCTATCAGCACAGTCCAATTCACCCCTCCACTTT.